These 18 T cell receptor beta chains were all obtained from the same sample, sequenced in a study of blood T cell repertoires in COVID-19. Repertoires were generated with immunoSEQ multiplex PCR, while TCRdb's copy carries only in-frame clones and drops some. The sample yields over 85,000 clones, 85% seen once. The material sequenced was peripheral blood. These receptor sequences come from a man between 60 and 75 years old with acute or convalescent COVID-19.

This chain connects TRBV19 to TRBJ2-7; TRBD1 matches 10 bases. Germline trimming cut 4 bases from V and 6 bases from J; bases unmatched to any gene: 3. Germline V gives CDR1 LNHDA, CDR2 SQIVND (reference sequence). The CDR3 has 13 residues. The CDR3 DNA follows: TGTGCCAGTAGTAATGACAGGGGGCTCGAGCAGTACTTC. Protein product: CASSNDRGLEQYF. Complete variable domain (other parts from reference TRBV19 and TRBJ2-7): DGGITQSPKYLFRKEGQNVTLSCEQNLNHDAMYWYRQDPGQGLRLIYYSQIVNDFQKGDIAEGYSVSREKKESFPLTVTSAQKNPTAFYLCASSNDRGLEQYFGPGTRLTVT.

The J gene is TRBJ1-4, the V gene TRBV25-1, with 7 bases matching TRBD1. This CDR3 spans 14 amino acids. With V trimmed by 4 bases and J by 7 bases, 6 bases remained unmatched. Germline values: CDR1 MGHDK, CDR2 SYGVNS. As DNA, the CDR3 is TGTGCCAGCAGTGGGCCTGGACAGGTTGAAAAACTGTTTTTT. Residues: CASSGPGQVEKLFF.

This clone was recorded a few times. The V gene is TRBV4-3, the J gene TRBJ1-2, with 8 bases identical to TRBD1. Germline CDR1 is LGHNA and CDR2 is YSLEER. The junction had 4 bases not matched to a gene; V was cut back by 3 bases and J by 4 bases. This CDR3 spans 14 amino acids. The CDR3 region is CASSHPGQGYGYTF. The CDR3 bases are TGCGCCAGCAGCCACCCAGGACAGGGCTATGGCTACACCTTC.

Notes on this clone: The sample carries other DNA sequences with the same CDR3. The chain links TRBV5-1 to TRBJ2-7; D is ambiguous. The CDR3 spans 11 residues. Germline CDR1 SGHRS, CDR2 YFSETQ. The V end lost 3 bases, the J end lost 2 bases, and 3 bases lay between the germline ends. CDR3 nucleotide sequence: TGCGCCAGCAGCTCTGCCTACGAGCAGTACTTC. This gives the protein CASSSAYEQYF. The variable domain in full, completed from reference TRBV5-1 and TRBJ2-7, reads KAGVTQTPRYLIKTRGQQVTLSCSPISGHRSVSWYQQTPGQGLQFLFEYFSETQRNKGNFPGRFSGRQFSNSRSEMNVSTLELGDSALYLCASSSAYEQYFGPGTRLTVT.

The rearrangement uses TRBV6-6 and TRBJ2-5; the match to TRBD2 covers 11 bases. V lost 5 bases and J lost 5; bases outside the gene matches: 13. CDR3 length: 17 residues. In germline, CDR1 is MNHNY, CDR2 SVGAGI (reference sequence). For the CDR3, the DNA is TGTGCCAGCAGTCCCCCCAGACTAGCGGGACTGATCGAGACCCAGTACTTC. It translates to CASSPPRLAGLIETQYF.

The chain links TRBV29-1 to TRBJ2-3; 9 bases are a match to TRBD2. Germline V gene sequence: CDR1 SQVTM, CDR2 ANQGSEA. The CDR3 is 14 residues long. Trimming at V came to 2 bases and at J to 5 bases, leaving 5 bases not matched to a gene. CDR3 coding DNA: TGCAGCGTTGAAATTCTAGCGGGGCGAGATACGCAGTATTTT. Translated: CSVEILAGRDTQYF.

The J gene is TRBJ1-5, the V gene TRBV7-2, with 7 bases aligning to TRBD1. Germline V gene data show CDR1 as SGHTA and CDR2 as FQGNSA. This CDR3 has 15 amino acids. Unmatched junction bases numbered 8, after V lost 1 base and J lost 8 bases. The CDR3 bases are TGTGCCAGCAGCTTAGGAGGGGGCGGGTTGGAGCCCCAGCATTTT. As protein: CASSLGGGGLEPQHF. Full variable domain (remainder filled in from reference TRBV7-2 and TRBJ1-5): GAGVSQSPSNKVTEKGKDVELRCDPISGHTALYWYRQSLGQGLEFLIYFQGNSAPDKSGLPSDRFSAERTGGSVSTLTIQRTQQEDSAVYLCASSLGGGGLEPQHFGDGTRLSIL.

V is TRBV4-1 and J is TRBJ2-1; the D gene is possibly TRBD2 (6 bases). V lost 4 bases to trimming and J lost 4 bases, with 14 bases between them. The CDR3 is 15 residues long. Germline values: CDR1 MGHRA, CDR2 YSYEKL. This CDR3 is CASSLDSGSYNEQFF. CDR3 sequence (DNA): TGCGCCAGCAGCCTCGATAGCGGCTCATACAATGAGCAGTTCTTC.

The V call is TRBV12-3 or TRBV12-4, the J call TRBJ2-3, with TRBD1 as a possible D gene (6 bases). The CDR3 length is 13 residues. The V end was cut by 10 bases, the J end by 1 base, with 12 bases between. This chain's CDR3 is CATRAGGTDTQYF. DNA for the CDR3: TGTGCCACGCGGGCAGGGGGCACAGATACGCAGTATTTT.

This clone has a handful of counts. The genes are TRBV11-2 and TRBJ2-7; D is undetermined. The germline V gene has CDR1 SGHAT and CDR2 FQNNGV. Between the trimmed V and J ends, which lost 1 base and 3 bases, there was a span of 7 bases. The CDR3 runs to 13 residues. The CDR3, as DNA: TGTGCCAGCAGCTTAGGAAACGGCTACGAGCAGTACTTC. Translating gives CASSLGNGYEQYF.

The V gene is TRBV6-5, the J gene TRBJ1-1, with D maybe TRBD1 (5 bases). Trimming cost V 8 bases and J 1 base, with 5 bases left between them. The germline V gene encodes CDR1 MNHEY and CDR2 SVGAGI. CDR3 length: 11 residues. The CDR3: CASDRNTEAFF. The CDR3 coding sequence is TGTGCCAGCGACAGGAACACTGAAGCTTTCTTT.

The rearrangement links TRBV5-4 to TRBJ1-2, with a possible D match to TRBD1 (5 bases). Germline values: CDR1 SGHNT, CDR2 YYREEE (reference sequence). The V and J ends lost 4 bases and 14 bases respectively, with 24 bases between them. CDR3 size: 14 residues. The CDR3 is CASSPGQGRDGWTF. CDR3 nucleotides: TGTGCCAGCAGCCCAGGGCAGGGTCGAGATGGCTGGACCTTC.

J is TRBJ1-6 and V is TRBV20-1; D is possibly TRBD1 (6 bases). V gave up 3 bases and J gave up 5 bases, with 14 bases separating them. Germline V CDR1 and CDR2: DFQATT, SNEGSKA (reference sequence). The CDR3 runs to 15 residues. DNA of the CDR3: TGCAGTGCTAGTTTCGGGACAAGTGATAATTCACCCCTCCACTTT. It encodes CSASFGTSDNSPLHF.

The chain is built from TRBV5-1 and TRBJ2-7, with 8 bases that match TRBD1. This CDR3 has 16 amino acids. The germline CDR1 and CDR2 sequences are SGHRS and YFSETQ. V lost 5 bases to trimming and J lost 0 bases; unmatched junction nucleotides: 10. The CDR3 reads CASRAGGTGDSYEQYF. CDR3 DNA: TGCGCCAGCAGGGCGGGTGGGACAGGAGACTCCTACGAGCAGTACTTC.

The rearrangement links TRBV6-5 to TRBJ1-2; a possible D gene is TRBD1 (6 bases). CDR1 MNHEY and CDR2 SVGAGI come from the germline V gene. V was trimmed by 5 bases and J by 2 bases, leaving 15 bases between them. This CDR3 is 15 amino acids long. In nucleotides, the CDR3 is TGTGCCAGCAGTATCGGACAGATGAGGAACTATGGCTACACCTTC. Its translation: CASSIGQMRNYGYTF.

The chain joins TRBV6-5 to TRBJ2-5; D possibly corresponds to TRBD2 (7 bases). CDR3 length: 15 residues. CDR1 and CDR2 (germline): MNHEY, SVGAGI. Deletions cut 6 bases from V and 4 bases from J, with 18 bases between. The CDR3 here is CASRGRGILTETQYF. The CDR3 DNA follows: TGTGCCAGCAGAGGGAGGGGGATTTTAACAGAGACCCAGTACTTC.

The V and J genes are TRBV7-2 and TRBJ1-2; 9 nucleotides align to TRBD1. With V trimmed by 4 bases and J by 8 bases, 8 bases remained unmatched. The CDR3 length is 14 residues. From germline, CDR1 is SGHTA and CDR2 FQGNSA. The CDR3, as DNA: TGTGCCAGCAGCTCCTCCGGGACAGGGAGGGGCTACACCTTC. Translating it yields CASSSSGTGRGYTF.

This sequence joins TRBV2 and TRBJ2-1, with 9 bases matching TRBD1. In germline, CDR1 is SNHLY, CDR2 FYNNEI. V shed 7 bases and J 4 bases; nucleotides not matched to a gene: 5. This CDR3 is 14 amino acids long. CDR3 sequence: CASNRDRAYNEQFF. CDR3 DNA sequence: TGTGCCAGCAATAGGGACAGGGCTTACAATGAGCAGTTCTTC.